These 22 T cell receptor beta chains were sequenced from one sample in a study of CD8+ T cells in alopecia areata. cDNA reverse transcribed from extracted RNA served as the sequencing template. This table comes from immunoSEQ multiplex PCR, and its TCRdb copy is limited to in-frame clones, with some not included. The sample lists more than 90,000 clones; under 70% were seen once. Treatment indicated: oral pan-JAK inhibitor, 5-10 mg twice daily. The sample here was CD8+ T cells sorted from blood, taken at week 4, from a patient treated with tofacitinib. The receptors stem from a human donor with alopecia areata.

This sequence joins TRBV9 and TRBJ2-1, with 11 bases that match TRBD2. V shed 0 bases, J shed 10 bases, and the junction held 12 bases outside the gene matches. The CDR3 is 17 amino acids. Germline V gene lookup returns CDR1 SGDLS and CDR2 YYNGEE. CDR3 coding DNA: TGTGCCAGCAGCGTAGGATTGGTAGCGGGGGGGCCGAGCGAGCAGTTCTTC. It specifies CASSVGLVAGGPSEQFF. Full variable domain (missing parts from reference TRBV9 and TRBJ2-1): DSGVTQTPKHLITATGQRVTLRCSPRSGDLSVYWYQQSLDQGLQFLIQYYNGEERAKGNILERFSAQQFPDLHSELNLSSLELGDSALYFCASSVGLVAGGPSEQFFGPGTRLTVL.

The rearrangement links TRBV7-8 to TRBJ2-3; possibly TRBD1 for D (5 bases). With 5 bases removed from V and 2 bases from J, the gap between germline ends came to 11 bases. The CDR3 consists of 14 residues. Per the germline V gene, CDR1 is SGHVS and CDR2 is FQNEAQ. CDR3 nucleotide sequence: TGTGCCAGCAGCCAGACAGTATTCACAGATACGCAGTATTTT. It yields the protein CASSQTVFTDTQYF.

The gene calls are TRBV29-1 and TRBJ1-2, with 9 bases aligning to TRBD1. Unmatched junction bases numbered 11, after V lost 6 bases and J lost 3 bases. This CDR3 has 15 amino acids. Germline CDR1 and CDR2: SQVTM and ANQGSEA. The CDR3 bases are TGCAGCGTCGGGACAGGGCCCGTGGTGGACTATGGCTACACCTTC. Its translation is CSVGTGPVVDYGYTF.

The V gene is TRBV5-1, the J gene TRBJ2-1, with TRBD1 matching 8 bases. The germline CDR1 and CDR2 sequences are SGHRS and YFSETQ. The CDR3 runs 16 residues. With 0 bases clipped from V and 5 bases from J, the junction kept 7 bases outside the gene matches. CDR3 amino acids: CASSLAEQGDNNEQFF. The CDR3 DNA sequence: TGCGCCAGCAGCTTGGCCGAACAGGGGGACAACAATGAGCAGTTCTTC.

The V call is TRBV5-4, the J call TRBJ2-7; 9 bases agree with TRBD1. After removal of 4 bases from V and 3 bases from J, the junction contained 8 bases not matched to a gene. The CDR3 runs to 15 residues. Germline assignment: CDR1 SGHNT and CDR2 YYREEE (reference sequence). The CDR3 sequence: CASSQVGTGFYEQYF. The CDR3 DNA sequence: TGTGCCAGCAGCCAGGTCGGGACAGGGTTCTACGAGCAGTACTTC.

V gene TRBV7-2 combines with J gene TRBJ2-7; possibly TRBD1 for D (6 bases). The CDR3 is made up of 13 amino acids. V shed 4 bases and J shed 1 base, with 8 bases lying between them. Germline-derived CDR1 and CDR2 are SGHTA and FQGNSA. CDR3 DNA sequence: TGTGCCAGCAGCTGGACAGTATCCTACGAGCAGTACTTC. This sequence encodes CASSWTVSYEQYF. Combining the CDR3 with reference TRBV7-2 and TRBJ2-7 gives the whole variable domain GAGVSQSPSNKVTEKGKDVELRCDPISGHTALYWYRQSLGQGLEFLIYFQGNSAPDKSGLPSDRFSAERTGGSVSTLTIQRTQQEDSAVYLCASSWTVSYEQYFGPGTRLTVT.

The chain carries TRBV5-1 and TRBJ2-2; 7 bases match TRBD1. Germline values: CDR1 SGHRS, CDR2 YFSETQ. The J segment lost 3 bases and the V segment lost 7 bases, leaving 15 bases of the junction unmatched. The CDR3 consists of 17 residues. The CDR3 coding sequence is TGCGCCAGCTCGGAAACAGGGGAGCCAGGGCACACCGGGGAGCTGTTTTTT. Translated, it gives CASSETGEPGHTGELFF.

The rearrangement joins TRBV12-5 to TRBJ2-5, with TRBD1 identical over 9 bases. The CDR3 consists of 16 residues. CDR1 is LGHNT, CDR2 FRNRAP, per germline. Losses at the gene ends were 5 bases for V and 5 bases for J; bases not matched to a gene: 12. For the CDR3, the DNA is TGTGCTAGTGGTCCTGGACAGGGGAGTTTCGGGGAGACCCAGTACTTC. This sequence encodes CASGPGQGSFGETQYF.

The chain recombines TRBV6-5 with TRBJ2-1, with TRBD2 identical over 8 bases. V was clipped by 0 bases and J by 5 bases; unmatched bases: 3. The CDR3 spans 15 residues. Germline V gene lookup returns CDR1 MNHEY and CDR2 SVGAGI. This chain's CDR3 is CASSYSHSGNNEQFF. DNA for the CDR3: TGTGCCAGCAGTTACTCGCATAGCGGGAACAATGAGCAGTTCTTC.

This chain uses TRBV4-1 with TRBJ1-2; D ambiguous. The CDR3 is 14 residues long. V was clipped by 4 bases and J by 2 bases, with 11 bases between them. Per germline, CDR1 MGHRA and CDR2 YSYEKL. As DNA, the CDR3 is TGCGCCAGCAGCCTCCAGACACGGAACTATGGCTACACCTTC. Amino acid sequence: CASSLQTRNYGYTF.

V is TRBV6-6 and J is TRBJ1-2; the D gene is possibly TRBD1 (6 bases). The CDR3 is made up of 15 amino acids. Deletions cut 8 bases from V and 6 bases from J, with 22 bases between. Germline V gene sequence: CDR1 MNHNY, CDR2 SVGAGI (reference sequence). Written as DNA, the CDR3 is TGTGCCAGCGGTGGACTAGGGGGTGTCGACCATGGCTACACCTTC. Translated, it gives CASGGLGGVDHGYTF.

The CDR3 spells CASSISGLAGGYEYF. In nucleotides, the CDR3 is TGTGCCAGCAGTATCTCGGGACTAGCGGGAGGTTACGAGTACTTC. This chain links TRBV27 with TRBJ2-7; 15 nucleotides match TRBD2. With 5 bases clipped from V and 11 bases from J, the junction kept 10 bases outside the gene matches. There are 15 residues in the CDR3. Germline assignment: CDR1 MNHEY and CDR2 SMNVEV (reference sequence).

The genes are TRBV15 and TRBJ2-1; weak D call: TRBD1 (6 bases). V gave up 6 bases and J gave up 12 bases, with 15 bases separating them. Germline lookup yields CDR1 LNHNV and CDR2 YYDKDF (reference sequence). The CDR3 totals 12 residues. The CDR3: CATRGDLQGQFF. The CDR3 DNA sequence: TGTGCCACCAGAGGGGACCTACAGGGGCAGTTCTTC.

Turning to this clone: Additional DNA sequences in this sample encode the identical CDR3. The V and J genes are TRBV27 and TRBJ1-5; D unresolved. CDR3 length: 13 amino acids. V lost 3 bases, J lost 2 bases, and 5 bases lay in between. Germline loops: CDR1 MNHEY, CDR2 SMNVEV (reference sequence). CDR3 residues: CASSFTGNQPQHF. Here the CDR3 DNA reads TGTGCCAGCAGTTTTACAGGCAATCAGCCCCAGCATTTT.

The chain uses TRBV25-1 and TRBJ1-5; TRBD1 aligns across 7 bases. This CDR3 contains 16 residues. V dropped 4 bases and J dropped 1; count of bases not matched to a gene: 7. Germline V gene data show CDR1 as MGHDK and CDR2 as SYGVNS. CDR3 residues: CASSGGTASSNQPQHF. The CDR3 bases are TGTGCCAGCAGTGGGGGGACAGCCTCGAGCAATCAGCCCCAGCATTTT.

This clone was observed a few times. The chain recombines TRBV10-2 with TRBJ2-1, with a possible D match to TRBD2 (6 bases). Germline values: CDR1 WSHSY, CDR2 SAAADI. Trimming pared 0 bases from V and 8 bases from J, leaving 14 bases between. The CDR3 consists of 15 residues. This CDR3 reads CASSESGGIDHEQFF. The CDR3 bases are TGCGCCAGCAGTGAGTCTGGCGGGATTGACCATGAGCAGTTCTTC.

This chain links TRBV29-1 with TRBJ2-5; D remains ambiguous. This CDR3 comprises 12 residues. V lost 4 bases to trimming and J lost 4 bases, with 10 bases between them. The germline V gene has CDR1 SQVTM and CDR2 ANQGSEA. CDR3 protein: CSVAKTGETQYF. For the CDR3, the DNA is TGCAGCGTTGCAAAGACGGGAGAGACCCAGTACTTC.

The gene calls are TRBV29-1 and TRBJ2-2; D tentatively fits TRBD1 or TRBD2 (5 bases each). Germline lookup yields CDR1 SQVTM and CDR2 ANQGSEA. The V end was cut by 4 bases, the J end by 0 bases, with 12 bases between. The CDR3 runs 15 residues. The CDR3 protein is CSVGDGNANTGELFF. In DNA, the CDR3 is TGCAGCGTTGGGGACGGAAACGCGAACACCGGGGAGCTGTTTTTT.

In nucleotides, the CDR3 is TGCGCTGCGGGACTAGCGGGAGGGTCGACTTACGAGCAGTACTTC. Encoded protein: CAAGLAGGSTYEQYF. The chain carries TRBV4-1 and TRBJ2-7, with 16 bases aligning to TRBD2. The V gene's germline CDR1 is MGHRA and CDR2 YSYEKL. The CDR3 length is 15 residues.

By share, this clone ranks as medium-sized. V gene TRBV11-2 combines with J gene TRBJ2-3, with TRBD2 matching over 16 bases. CDR3 size: 18 residues. Per germline, CDR1 SGHAT and CDR2 FQNNGV. Trimming at V came to 6 bases and at J to 3 bases, leaving 9 bases not matched to a gene. This CDR3 reads CASRTLGLAGGRTDTQYF. The CDR3 DNA sequence: TGTGCCAGCAGAACCCTGGGACTAGCGGGGGGGCGGACAGATACGCAGTATTTT.

The chain joins TRBV6-5 to TRBJ1-2; TRBD1 agrees at 8 bases. This CDR3 has 13 amino acids. V lost 0 bases, J lost 8 bases, and 2 bases stayed unmatched. CDR1 is MNHEY, CDR2 SVGAGI, per germline. The CDR3 coding sequence is TGTGCCAGCAGTTACTCGACAGGGGACGGCTACACCTTC. The encoded protein is CASSYSTGDGYTF.

This chain links TRBV7-2 with TRBJ2-3, with 9 bases matching TRBD2. Looked up from germline, CDR1 is SGHTA and CDR2 is FQGNSA. Trimming at V came to 4 bases and at J to 3 bases, leaving 11 bases not matched to a gene. The CDR3 is made up of 17 amino acids. As DNA, the CDR3 is TGTGCCAGCAGCTACCGGGGAGGGCTAGCGGGGACAGATACGCAGTATTTT. Its translation is CASSYRGGLAGTDTQYF.